Sequencing of this TCR beta chain was carried out in a study of spatial heterogeneity in lung cancer. Germline V gene sequence: CDR1 MNHNY, CDR2 SVGAGI (reference sequence). The CDR3 has 14 residues. J lost 12 bases, V lost 5 bases, and 10 bases had no gene match. There are many counts of this clonotype. TCRdb re-called the 5' RACE reads through MiXCR, storing one row per CDR3 protein. The table has 35,000 to 55,000 distinct CDR3 sequences, roughly 12% seen once; the top ten hold 30% to 35%. The time point was: blood at routine non-recurrence follow-up after resection. The J gene is TRBJ1-2, the V gene TRBV6-6, with TRBD1 matching over 12 bases. The sample consisted of PBMCs, taken at follow-up. The sequence was collected from a male donor with early-stage non-small cell lung cancer. DNA of the CDR3: TGTGCCAGCAGTCCCCCGGGACAGGGGGCGGCGCACACCTTC. This codes for CASSPPGQGAAHTF.